Below, 17 T cell receptor beta chains from the same sample are listed, as sequenced in a study of blood T cell repertoires in COVID-19. Here immunoSEQ multiplex PCR was the method, and the copy in TCRdb shows in-frame clones only, minus some. This repertoire shows 65,000 to 90,000 clones, approximately 78% found once; its top ten account for approximately 5.1%. The sequenced material came from peripheral blood. The source of these receptors is a woman aged 80 or older with active or convalescent COVID-19.

The V and J genes are TRBV7-2 and TRBJ1-1, with D possibly matching TRBD1 (5 bases). The germline V gene encodes CDR1 SGHTA and CDR2 FQGNSA. The ends were cut back, 1 base at V and 4 bases at J, with 13 bases in the middle. This CDR3 region has 15 residues. The CDR3 DNA reads as TGTGCCAGCAGCTTAGATGGGGCGCTGGGCACTGAAGCTTTCTTT. Amino acids: CASSLDGALGTEAFF.

The V and J genes are TRBV9 and TRBJ2-2; possible D gene TRBD1, 5 bases. In germline, CDR1 is SGDLS, CDR2 YYNGEE. V gave up 0 bases and J gave up 7 bases, with 7 bases separating them. This CDR3 is built from 13 residues. CDR3 DNA: TGTGCCAGCAGCGTAGAAGGGGACGGGGAGCTGTTTTTT. Its protein is CASSVEGDGELFF.

The gene calls are TRBV4-1 and TRBJ2-2; D might be TRBD2 (6 bases). The CDR3 extends over 16 amino acids. Germline CDR1 is MGHRA and CDR2 is YSYEKL. The V end lost 4 bases, the J end lost 0 bases, and 12 bases lay between the germline ends. The CDR3 coding sequence is TGCGCCAGCAGCCGTACGGGACTCTCGAACACCGGGGAGCTGTTTTTT. Translation: CASSRTGLSNTGELFF.

V usage is TRBV7-3 and J usage is TRBJ2-3; D call uncertain. In germline, CDR1 is SGHTA, CDR2 FQGTGA. The CDR3 length is 13 residues. V lost 6 bases and J 0 bases, leaving 7 bases between the germline ends. CDR3 residues: CASRSLSTDTQYF. In DNA, the CDR3 is TGTGCCAGCAGGAGCCTGAGCACAGATACGCAGTATTTT. Complete variable domain (other parts from reference TRBV7-3 and TRBJ2-3): GAGVSQTPSNKVTEKGKYVELRCDPISGHTALYWYRQSLGQGPEFLIYFQGTGAADDSGLPNDRFFAVRPEGSVSTLKIQRTERGDSAVYLCASRSLSTDTQYFGPGTRLTVL.

This chain joins TRBV28 and TRBJ2-3, with 8 nucleotides matching TRBD1. CDR1 is MDHEN and CDR2 is SYDVKM in the germline V gene. The length of the CDR3 is 14 residues. Unmatched junction bases numbered 2, after V lost 4 bases and J lost 2 bases. The CDR3, as DNA: TGTGCCAGCAGTTGGCAGGGGGCCACAGATACGCAGTATTTT. It codes for CASSWQGATDTQYF.

This clone appeared once. The chain uses TRBV7-2 and TRBJ2-2, with TRBD1 matching 9 bases. CDR3 length: 16 amino acids. CDR1 and CDR2 from the germline V gene are SGHTA and FQGNSA. V lost 3 bases, J lost 4 bases, and 6 bases stayed unmatched. CDR3 nucleotide sequence: TGTGCCAGCAGCTTTGGGCCGGGACAGGGCACCGGGGAGCTGTTTTTT. Its translation is CASSFGPGQGTGELFF.

Comments on this clone: Additional DNA sequences in this sample encode the identical CDR3. The chain combines TRBV5-1 with TRBJ2-1; tentative D call: TRBD1 (6 bases). The germline CDR1 and CDR2 sequences are SGHRS and YFSETQ. This CDR3 has 12 amino acids. Trimming took off 3 bases at V and 7 bases at J, with 8 bases between the two ends. The CDR3 spells CASSSQGNEQFF. CDR3 bases: TGCGCCAGCAGCTCCCAGGGGAATGAGCAGTTCTTC. The full variable domain, with the rest looked up from reference TRBV5-1 and TRBJ2-1, is KAGVTQTPRYLIKTRGQQVTLSCSPISGHRSVSWYQQTPGQGLQFLFEYFSETQRNKGNFPGRFSGRQFSNSRSEMNVSTLELGDSALYLCASSSQGNEQFFGPGTRLTVL.

This clone showed up just a few times. CDR3 DNA sequence: TGTGCCTGGAGACGGGACAGCGGCGAAAAACTGTTTTTT. Its translation is CAWRRDSGEKLFF. J is TRBJ1-4 and V is TRBV30; TRBD1 matches at 7 bases. The CDR3 sequence is 13 residues long. Germline CDR1 and CDR2: GTSNPN and SVGIG (reference sequence). J was trimmed by 8 bases and V by 3 bases; bases with no gene match: 6.

This clone was observed a single time. V gene TRBV4-2 combines with J gene TRBJ1-2, with a weak D call TRBD1 (5 bases). Trimming removed 4 bases at V and 7 bases at J, with 16 bases between. The CDR3 covers 14 residues. The germline CDR1 and CDR2 sequences are LGHNA and YNFKEQ. The CDR3 DNA follows: TGTGCCAGCAGCCCATCGTCAGGGTCGGGTGGCTACACCTTC. It encodes CASSPSSGSGGYTF.

This clone was recorded only once. The CDR3 region has the DNA TGTGCCAGCAGTGACCCATGGACAGGGGAGGTCTCCTACGAGCAGTACTTC. Encoded protein: CASSDPWTGEVSYEQYF. The chain links TRBV6-1 to TRBJ2-7; TRBD1 matches 9 bases. V lost 3 bases and J lost 0; bases outside the gene matches: 9. The CDR3 has 17 residues. Germline loops: CDR1 MNHNS, CDR2 SASEGT.

The chain combines TRBV28 with TRBJ1-1; the D is unclear. V was pared by 6 bases and J by 1 base, with 9 bases between. Germline assignment: CDR1 MDHEN and CDR2 SYDVKM. The CDR3 has 13 amino acids. The CDR3 sequence: CASRLRQNTEAFF. The CDR3 DNA is TGTGCCAGCAGACTCCGACAGAACACTGAAGCTTTCTTT.

V is TRBV5-1 and J is TRBJ2-7; 16 bases map to TRBD2. The CDR3 is 19 residues long. The germline CDR1 and CDR2 sequences are SGHRS and YFSETQ. The J segment lost 5 bases and the V segment lost 5 bases, leaving 16 bases of the junction unmatched. The CDR3 DNA reads TGCGCCAGCAGTCACAGACTCCCGGGACTAGCGGGGGGGCAGGACGAGCAGTACTTC. This codes for CASSHRLPGLAGGQDEQYF.

This rearrangement joins TRBV29-1 to TRBJ1-2, with 8 bases fitting TRBD1. This CDR3 spans 13 amino acids. CDR1 and CDR2 (germline): SQVTM, ANQGSEA. Trimming at V came to 4 bases and at J to 5 bases, leaving 6 bases not matched to a gene. The CDR3 DNA sequence: TGCAGCGTTGTTTGGGGGACAGGTTATGGCTACACCTTC. Translated: CSVVWGTGYGYTF.

The chain carries TRBV7-2 and TRBJ1-1; 7 nucleotides line up with TRBD1. Germline assignment: CDR1 SGHTA and CDR2 FQGNSA. The ends lost 10 bases at V and 4 bases at J; junction bases unmatched: 18. This CDR3 has 16 residues. The CDR3 loop is CAITTGPSSTPTEAFF. CDR3 nucleotides: TGTGCCATCACGACAGGGCCAAGTTCCACTCCCACTGAAGCTTTCTTT. Full variable domain (rest looked up from reference TRBV7-2 and TRBJ1-1): GAGVSQSPSNKVTEKGKDVELRCDPISGHTALYWYRQSLGQGLEFLIYFQGNSAPDKSGLPSDRFSAERTGGSVSTLTIQRTQQEDSAVYLCAITTGPSSTPTEAFFGQGTRLTVV.

The V gene is TRBV3-1 (or the pseudogene TRBV3-2), the J gene TRBJ1-1, with no clear D. The CDR3 extends over 12 amino acids. The germline gives CDR1 LGHDT, CDR2 YNNKEL (reference sequence). V was pared by 1 base and J by 4 bases, with 4 bases between. The CDR3 region is CASSQVSTEAFF. The DNA for the CDR3 is TGTGCCAGCAGCCAAGTGAGCACTGAAGCTTTCTTT.

The chain couples TRBV19 to TRBJ2-3, with TRBD2 matching 7 bases. Losses at the gene ends were 7 bases for V and 5 bases for J; bases not matched to a gene: 15. Germline-derived CDR1 and CDR2 are LNHDA and SQIVND (reference sequence). CDR3 length equals 16 residues. The CDR3 spells CASTLRGAGVGDTQYF. The CDR3 nucleotides read TGTGCCAGTACCCTACGCGGGGCGGGAGTGGGAGATACGCAGTATTTT.

V gene TRBV11-3 combines with J gene TRBJ2-5; D ambiguous. Germline V gives CDR1 SGHNT, CDR2 YENEEA. V was shortened by 4 bases and J by 9 bases, with 9 bases between the two germline ends. The CDR3 contains 11 residues. CDR3 sequence (DNA): TGTGCCAGCAGCTCTGACTTCCCCCAGTACTTC. It translates to CASSSDFPQYF. The full variable domain, its missing parts supplied by reference TRBV11-3 and TRBJ2-5, is EAGVVQSPRYKIIEKKQPVAFWCNPISGHNTLYWYLQNLGQGPELLIRYENEEAVDDSQLPKDRFSAERLKGVDSTLKIQPAELGDSAVYLCASSSDFPQYFGPGTRLLVL.